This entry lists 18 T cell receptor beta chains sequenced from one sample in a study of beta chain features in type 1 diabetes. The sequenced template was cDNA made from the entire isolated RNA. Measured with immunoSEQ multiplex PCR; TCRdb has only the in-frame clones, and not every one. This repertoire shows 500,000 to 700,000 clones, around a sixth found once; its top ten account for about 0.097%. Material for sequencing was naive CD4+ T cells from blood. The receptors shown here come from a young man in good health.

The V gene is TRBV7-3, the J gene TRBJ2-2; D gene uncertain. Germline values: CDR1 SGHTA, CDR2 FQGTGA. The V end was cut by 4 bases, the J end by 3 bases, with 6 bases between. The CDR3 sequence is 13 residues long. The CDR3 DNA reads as TGTGCCAGCAGCTCCCAGTACACCGGGGAGCTGTTTTTT. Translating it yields CASSSQYTGELFF.

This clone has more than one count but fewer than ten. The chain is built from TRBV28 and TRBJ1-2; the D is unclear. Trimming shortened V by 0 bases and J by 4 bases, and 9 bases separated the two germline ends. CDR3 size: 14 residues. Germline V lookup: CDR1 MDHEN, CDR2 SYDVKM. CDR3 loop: CASSLWLRVYGYTF. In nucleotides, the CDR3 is TGTGCCAGCAGTTTATGGCTTAGGGTCTATGGCTACACCTTC.

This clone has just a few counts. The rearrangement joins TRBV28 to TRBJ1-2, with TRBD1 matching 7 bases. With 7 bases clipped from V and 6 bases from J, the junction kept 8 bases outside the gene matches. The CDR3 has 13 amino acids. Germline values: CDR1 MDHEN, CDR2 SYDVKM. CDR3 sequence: CASMGGTVHGYTF. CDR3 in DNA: TGTGCCAGCATGGGAGGGACAGTTCATGGCTACACCTTC.

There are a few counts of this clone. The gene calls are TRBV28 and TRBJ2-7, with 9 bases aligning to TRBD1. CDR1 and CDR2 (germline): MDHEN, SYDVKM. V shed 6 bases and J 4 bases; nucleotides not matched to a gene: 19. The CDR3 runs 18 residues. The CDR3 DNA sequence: TGTGCCAGCAGCATACCCTACCCCACCCGGGACAGGGTTTACGAGCAGTACTTC. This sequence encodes CASSIPYPTRDRVYEQYF. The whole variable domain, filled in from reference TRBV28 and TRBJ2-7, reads DVKVTQSSRYLVKRTGEKVFLECVQDMDHENMFWYRQDPGLGLRLIYFSYDVKMKEKGDIPEGYSVSREKKERFSLILESASTNQTSMYLCASSIPYPTRDRVYEQYFGPGTRLTVT.

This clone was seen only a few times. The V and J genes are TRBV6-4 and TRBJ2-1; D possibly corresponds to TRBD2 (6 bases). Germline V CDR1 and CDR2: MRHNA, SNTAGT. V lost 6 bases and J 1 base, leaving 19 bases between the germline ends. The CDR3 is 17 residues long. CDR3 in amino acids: CASSPLGGRVSYNEQFF. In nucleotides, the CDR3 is TGTGCCAGCAGCCCCCTGGGGGGACGGGTATCCTACAATGAGCAGTTCTTC.

In nucleotides, the CDR3 is TGTGCCAGCTCACCACCTAGCGGGAGCACAGATACGCAGTATTTT. As protein: CASSPPSGSTDTQYF. V and J are TRBV18 and TRBJ2-3; TRBD2 matches 7 bases. J gave up 0 bases and V 0 bases, and 0 bases lay outside the gene matches. CDR1 KGHSH and CDR2 LQKENI come from the germline V gene. The CDR3 is 15 amino acids. The full variable domain, in which reference TRBV18 and TRBJ2-3 provide the parts outside the CDR3, is NAGVMQNPRHLVRRRGQEARLRCSPMKGHSHVYWYRQLPEEGLKFMVYLQKENIIDESGMPKERFSAEFPKEGPSILRIQQVVRGDSAAYFCASSPPSGSTDTQYFGPGTRLTVL.

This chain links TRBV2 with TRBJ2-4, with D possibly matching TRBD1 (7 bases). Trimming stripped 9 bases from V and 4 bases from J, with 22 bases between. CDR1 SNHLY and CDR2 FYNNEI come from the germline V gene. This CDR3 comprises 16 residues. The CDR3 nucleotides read TGTGCCAGACCCGCCTCAGGGGGGTATGCGAAAAACATTCAGTACTTC. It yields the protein CARPASGGYAKNIQYF.

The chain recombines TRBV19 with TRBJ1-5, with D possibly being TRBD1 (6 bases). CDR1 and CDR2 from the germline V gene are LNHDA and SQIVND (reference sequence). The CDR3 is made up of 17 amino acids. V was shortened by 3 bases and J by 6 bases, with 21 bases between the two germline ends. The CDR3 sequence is CASSMGTAGGVGQPQHF. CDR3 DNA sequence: TGTGCCAGTAGTATGGGGACCGCTGGGGGCGTTGGTCAGCCCCAGCATTTT.

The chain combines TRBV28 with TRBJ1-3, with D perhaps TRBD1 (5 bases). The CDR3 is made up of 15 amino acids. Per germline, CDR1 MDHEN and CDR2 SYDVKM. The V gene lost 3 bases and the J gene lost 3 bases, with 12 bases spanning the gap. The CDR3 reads CASSFLAGSGNTIYF. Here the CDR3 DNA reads TGTGCCAGCAGTTTCCTAGCAGGGAGTGGAAACACCATATATTTT. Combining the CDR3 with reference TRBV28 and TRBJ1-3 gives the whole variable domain DVKVTQSSRYLVKRTGEKVFLECVQDMDHENMFWYRQDPGLGLRLIYFSYDVKMKEKGDIPEGYSVSREKKERFSLILESASTNQTSMYLCASSFLAGSGNTIYFGEGSWLTVV.

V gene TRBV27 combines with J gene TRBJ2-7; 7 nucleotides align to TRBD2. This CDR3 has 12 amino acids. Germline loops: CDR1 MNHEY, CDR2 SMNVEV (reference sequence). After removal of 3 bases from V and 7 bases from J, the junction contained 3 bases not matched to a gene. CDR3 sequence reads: CASSFLGGEQYF. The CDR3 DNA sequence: TGTGCCAGCAGTTTCCTGGGAGGGGAGCAGTACTTC.

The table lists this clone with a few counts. The CDR3 is CASSDKPTGELFF. CDR3 DNA: TGTGCCAGCAGCGACAAACCCACGGGGGAGCTGTTTTTT. The rearrangement links TRBV7-9 to TRBJ2-2; no definite D call. The CDR3 runs 13 residues. Trimming cost V 5 bases and J 8 bases, with 12 bases left between them. Looked up from germline, CDR1 is SEHNR and CDR2 is FQNEAQ (reference sequence).

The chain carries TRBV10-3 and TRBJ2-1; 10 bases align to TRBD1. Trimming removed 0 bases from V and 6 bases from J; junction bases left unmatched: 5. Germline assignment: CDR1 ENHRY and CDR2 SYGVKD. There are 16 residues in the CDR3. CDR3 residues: CAISESKDRGFNEQFF. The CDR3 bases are TGTGCCATCAGTGAGTCGAAGGACAGGGGGTTCAATGAGCAGTTCTTC.

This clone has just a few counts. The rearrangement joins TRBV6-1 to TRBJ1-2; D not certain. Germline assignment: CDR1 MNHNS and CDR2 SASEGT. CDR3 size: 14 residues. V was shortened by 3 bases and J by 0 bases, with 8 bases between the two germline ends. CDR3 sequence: CASSDQLANYGYTF. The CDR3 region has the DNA TGTGCCAGCAGTGACCAGTTAGCTAACTATGGCTACACCTTC.

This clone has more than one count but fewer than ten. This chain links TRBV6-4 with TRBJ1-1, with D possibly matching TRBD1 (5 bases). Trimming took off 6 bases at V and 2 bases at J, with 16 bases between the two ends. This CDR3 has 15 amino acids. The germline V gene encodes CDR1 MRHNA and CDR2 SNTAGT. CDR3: CASRMGVGINTEAFF. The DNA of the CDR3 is TGTGCCAGCAGGATGGGGGTGGGGATAAACACTGAAGCTTTCTTT.

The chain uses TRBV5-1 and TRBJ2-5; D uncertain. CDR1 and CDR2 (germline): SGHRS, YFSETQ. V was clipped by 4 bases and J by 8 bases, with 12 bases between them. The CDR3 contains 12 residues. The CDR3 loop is CASSASVGTQYF. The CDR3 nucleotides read TGCGCCAGCAGCGCAAGCGTGGGCACCCAGTACTTC.

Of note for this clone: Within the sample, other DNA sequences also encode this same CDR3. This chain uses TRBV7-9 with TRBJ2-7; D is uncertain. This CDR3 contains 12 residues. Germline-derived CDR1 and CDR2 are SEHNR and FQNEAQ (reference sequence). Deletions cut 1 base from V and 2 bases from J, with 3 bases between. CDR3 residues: CASSLVTYEQYF. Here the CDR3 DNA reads TGTGCCAGCAGCTTAGTAACCTACGAGCAGTACTTC.

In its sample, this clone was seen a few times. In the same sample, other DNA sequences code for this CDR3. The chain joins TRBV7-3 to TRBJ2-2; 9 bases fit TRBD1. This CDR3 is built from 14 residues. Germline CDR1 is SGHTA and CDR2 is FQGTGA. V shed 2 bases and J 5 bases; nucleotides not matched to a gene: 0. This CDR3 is CASSLGTGTGELFF. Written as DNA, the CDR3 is TGTGCCAGCAGCTTAGGGACAGGGACCGGGGAGCTGTTTTTT.

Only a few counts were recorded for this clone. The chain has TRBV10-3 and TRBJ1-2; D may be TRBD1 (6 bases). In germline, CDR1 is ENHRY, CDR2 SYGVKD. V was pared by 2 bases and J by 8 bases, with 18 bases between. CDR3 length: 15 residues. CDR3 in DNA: TGTGCCATCAGTGAGGGACAGTCTATTGTGGGAGGCTACACCTTC. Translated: CAISEGQSIVGGYTF.